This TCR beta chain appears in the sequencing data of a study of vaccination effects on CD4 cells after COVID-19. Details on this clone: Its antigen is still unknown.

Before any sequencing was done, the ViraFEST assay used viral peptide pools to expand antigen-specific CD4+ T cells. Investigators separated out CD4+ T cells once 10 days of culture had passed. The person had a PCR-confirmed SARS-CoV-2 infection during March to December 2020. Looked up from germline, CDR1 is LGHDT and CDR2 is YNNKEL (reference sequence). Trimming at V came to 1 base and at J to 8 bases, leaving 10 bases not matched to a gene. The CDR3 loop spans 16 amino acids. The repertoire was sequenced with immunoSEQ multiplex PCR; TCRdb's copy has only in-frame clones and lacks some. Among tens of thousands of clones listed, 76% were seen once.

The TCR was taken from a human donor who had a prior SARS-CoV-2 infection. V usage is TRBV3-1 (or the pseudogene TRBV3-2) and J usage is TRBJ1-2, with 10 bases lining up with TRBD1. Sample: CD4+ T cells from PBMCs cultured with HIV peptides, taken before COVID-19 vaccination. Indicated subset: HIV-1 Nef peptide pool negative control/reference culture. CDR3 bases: TGTGCCAGCAGCCAAGGGGGGCTCGGGACAGGGGTCGGCTACACCTTC. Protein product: CASSQGGLGTGVGYTF.